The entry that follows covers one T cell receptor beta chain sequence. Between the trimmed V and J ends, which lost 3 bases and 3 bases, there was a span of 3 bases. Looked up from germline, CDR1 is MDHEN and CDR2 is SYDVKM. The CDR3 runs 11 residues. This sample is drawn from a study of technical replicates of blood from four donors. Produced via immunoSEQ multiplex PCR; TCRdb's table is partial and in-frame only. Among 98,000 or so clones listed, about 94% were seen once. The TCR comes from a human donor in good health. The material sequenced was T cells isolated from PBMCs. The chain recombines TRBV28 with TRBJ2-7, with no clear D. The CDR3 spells CASSFFYEQYF. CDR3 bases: TGTGCCAGCAGTTTCTTCTACGAGCAGTACTTC.